The 15 T cell receptor beta chains below all came from one sample that was sequenced in a study of blood T cell repertoires in COVID-19. Sequenced by immunoSEQ multiplex PCR; TCRdb stores in-frame clones only, minus some. The sample has 20,000 to 25,000 clones, approximately 83% seen once. The sequenced sample was peripheral blood. The receptors shown here come from a man in his 70s with acute or convalescent COVID-19.

V usage is TRBV28 and J usage is TRBJ1-4; no reliable D call. V was pared by 5 bases and J by 0 bases, with 7 bases between. Germline V lookup: CDR1 MDHEN, CDR2 SYDVKM. There are 14 residues in the CDR3. The CDR3 reads CASSLVATNEKLFF. CDR3 DNA: TGTGCCAGCAGTCTTGTCGCAACTAATGAAAAACTGTTTTTT.

The chain joins TRBV29-1 to TRBJ2-2; D might be TRBD1 (5 bases). This CDR3 comprises 14 residues. V lost 7 bases to trimming and J lost 1 base, with 13 bases between them. Germline V gives CDR1 SQVTM, CDR2 ANQGSEA. CDR3 in amino acids: CSGRDSLNTGELFF. DNA of the CDR3: TGCAGCGGGAGAGACAGCTTGAACACCGGGGAGCTGTTTTTT.

J is TRBJ2-5 and V is TRBV11-1; perhaps TRBD1 as D (6 bases). This CDR3 region has 14 residues. Trimming took 5 bases from V and 0 from J, leaving 10 bases between them. The germline V gene has CDR1 SGHAT and CDR2 FQDESV (reference sequence). CDR3 loop: CASSPNRDQETQYF. Here the CDR3 DNA reads TGTGCCAGCAGCCCCAACAGGGACCAAGAGACCCAGTACTTC.

The rearrangement links TRBV19 to TRBJ1-2; 7 nucleotides line up with TRBD1. Germline CDR1 LNHDA, CDR2 SQIVND (reference sequence). The CDR3 loop spans 14 amino acids. The V gene end was trimmed by 3 bases and the J gene end by 6 bases; junction bases not matched to a gene: 7. For the CDR3, the DNA is TGTGCCAGTAGTATCACCCTTGGGACAGATGGCTACACCTTC. Translation: CASSITLGTDGYTF.

The chain joins TRBV11-2 to TRBJ2-1; 12 nucleotides match TRBD1. There are 19 residues in the CDR3. Germline V gene lookup returns CDR1 SGHAT and CDR2 FQNNGV. Losses at the gene ends were 3 bases for V and 3 bases for J; bases not matched to a gene: 12. This CDR3 is CASSFTGTGGLSDYNEQFF. Written as DNA, the CDR3 is TGTGCCAGCAGCTTTACCGGGACAGGGGGCCTATCGGACTACAATGAGCAGTTCTTC.

V is TRBV4-2 and J is TRBJ2-1; 8 bases align to TRBD2. Germline-derived CDR1 and CDR2 are LGHNA and YNFKEQ. The CDR3 extends over 17 amino acids. V dropped 3 bases and J dropped 6; count of bases not matched to a gene: 13. CDR3 sequence (DNA): TGTGCCAGCAGCCATCAACCTTCCAGCGGGAGAGGCAATGAGCAGTTCTTC. Its protein product is CASSHQPSSGRGNEQFF.

This rearrangement joins TRBV9 to TRBJ1-5; TRBD1 might be the D (5 bases). Looked up from germline, CDR1 is SGDLS and CDR2 is YYNGEE. This CDR3 has 12 residues. Trimming stripped 4 bases from V and 7 bases from J, with 9 bases between. Here the CDR3 reads CASSPGGQPQHF. The CDR3 DNA follows: TGTGCCAGCAGCCCCGGGGGGCAGCCCCAGCATTTT.

The V gene is TRBV24-1, the J gene TRBJ2-2; D gene unclear. CDR3 length equals 15 residues. In germline, CDR1 is KGHDR, CDR2 SFDVKD. The germline V and J ends were trimmed by 1 base and 0 bases, with 5 bases remaining between them. The CDR3 region is CATSDLSSNTGELFF. In DNA, the CDR3 is TGTGCCACCAGTGATTTATCATCGAACACCGGGGAGCTGTTTTTT.

The chain recombines TRBV6-5 with TRBJ2-7, with 9 bases that match TRBD1. Germline trimming cut 4 bases from V and 1 base from J; bases unmatched to any gene: 5. Germline-derived CDR1 and CDR2 are MNHEY and SVGAGI. The length of the CDR3 is 15 residues. The CDR3 is CASSSSGTGSYEQYF. The CDR3, as DNA: TGTGCCAGCAGTTCCTCCGGGACAGGGTCCTACGAGCAGTACTTC.

The chain links TRBV5-8 to TRBJ2-7; tentatively, D is TRBD1 (6 bases). Trimming removed 4 bases at V and 2 bases at J, with 16 bases between. This CDR3 comprises 15 residues. CDR1 SGHTS and CDR2 YDEGEE come from the germline V gene. This chain's CDR3 is CASSPSGHAAYEQYF. The DNA of the CDR3 is TGTGCCAGCAGCCCGTCGGGACACGCCGCCTACGAGCAGTACTTC.

The chain links TRBV11-3 to TRBJ2-2; maybe TRBD2 (6 bases). The CDR3 consists of 15 residues. Per germline, CDR1 SGHNT and CDR2 YENEEA. V was shortened by 1 base and J by 1 base, with 7 bases between the two germline ends. CDR3 DNA: TGTGCCAGCAGCTTAGGGGGGGAGAACACCGGGGAGCTGTTTTTT. This sequence encodes CASSLGGENTGELFF.

The V call is TRBV28, the J call TRBJ1-5; a possible D gene is TRBD1 (5 bases). The germline V gene encodes CDR1 MDHEN and CDR2 SYDVKM. Trimming took off 3 bases at V and 7 bases at J, with 7 bases between the two ends. The CDR3 contains 12 residues. The CDR3 protein is CASSFRGQPQHF. CDR3 nucleotide sequence: TGTGCCAGCAGTTTTAGGGGACAGCCCCAGCATTTT.

The genes are TRBV6-5 and TRBJ2-7; D possibly corresponds to TRBD1 (7 bases). The CDR3 runs 13 residues. The V end lost 7 bases, the J end lost 4 bases, and 14 bases lay between the germline ends. Germline CDR1 MNHEY, CDR2 SVGAGI. The CDR3, as DNA: TGTGCCAGCATCCGGCAGGGGGGTTACGAGCAGTACTTC. Translating gives CASIRQGGYEQYF.

The chain employs TRBV6-5 and TRBJ2-7; D might be TRBD1 (5 bases). The CDR3 length is 13 residues. Germline V lookup: CDR1 MNHEY, CDR2 SVGAGI. Trimming removed 6 bases at V and 5 bases at J, with 14 bases between. The CDR3 DNA reads as TGTGCCAGCAGGCTGCAGGGATGGCACGAGCAGTACTTC. Protein sequence: CASRLQGWHEQYF.

The J gene is TRBJ1-2, the V gene TRBV24-1, with D possibly matching TRBD1 (5 bases). Germline V gene sequence: CDR1 KGHDR, CDR2 SFDVKD. This CDR3 is 14 amino acids long. With 3 bases removed from V and 5 bases from J, the gap between germline ends came to 12 bases. CDR3 protein: CATSDGAPSYGYTF. CDR3 DNA sequence: TGTGCCACCAGTGATGGGGCCCCTAGTTATGGCTACACCTTC.